Listed here is a single T cell receptor (beta chain). Its antigen is still unknown. There are no base qualities to consult, and no much larger clone falls within one base. The data were taken from a study of radiotherapy plus CTLA-4 blockade in lung cancer (dated by TCRdb to the late 2010s). For the wider study: Among the enrolled patients, 15% to 20% had an objective response, and 25% to 35% reached disease control.

The junction carries 9 bases between V and J, which are trimmed by 2 bases and 5 bases respectively. CDR1 and CDR2 were assigned from the germline V gene (reference sequence) as SEHNR and FQNEAQ. From the cysteine through the phenylalanine, the CDR3 covers 14 amino acids. The DNA shown is the 42-base CDR3, in frame from base 1. The study tested focal radiation therapy combined with CTLA-4 blockade (ipilimumab) in patients with chemo-refractory metastatic non-small-cell lung cancer. General conclusions and limits of the study: TCR clones derived from tumors expanded in peripheral blood after treatment with radiotherapy and ipilimumab. Increased serum interferon-beta after radiation, together with early dynamic changes in blood T cell clones, were reported to be the strongest predictors of response.

Preparation of the library involved the immunoSEQ multiplex PCR assay. Sourced from immuneACCESS, this table was stored by TCRdb with only in-frame sequences that have V and J called. A share of the clones is absent; for the studies checked, an unresolved V gene accounts for under half, and the remainder has no known explanation. This sample is represented by approximately 57,000 clones; 82% of them were singletons. Of the sample, 6% to 7.5% is held by the ten largest clones. The receptor's source is a human donor with non-small cell lung cancer whose response to radiotherapy plus ipilimumab could not be evaluated. The rearranged segments are TRBV7-9 and TRBJ2-2; tentative D gene TRBD2, with 6 bases matching. The material sequenced was peripheral blood, taken from a patient treated with radiotherapy plus ipilimumab. The base sequence is TGTGCCAGCAGCTTATCCGGGGGTACCGGGGAGCTGTTTTTT. Its protein product is CASSLSGGTGELFF.